This T cell receptor beta chain was documented in a study of blood T cell repertoires in COVID-19 (dated by TCRdb to the early 2020s). With regard to the full study: Samples from collaborators originated in the United States, Italy and Spain and spanned both the acute and convalescent phases of COVID-19. The material from the prospective study consisted of cDNA or gDNA derived from T cells, B-cell-depleted T cells, or PBMCs. Subjects who had been exposed to COVID-19, were actively infected with it, or had recovered from it provided the deeply sampled blood TCRbeta repertoires that made up the dataset. The repertoires were released in a freely available public database meant as a resource for research on the immune response to SARS-CoV-2. The samples were drawn from two sources: the first 160 participants of the ongoing ImmuneRACE study, and 1,000 to 1,500 subjects contributed by 6 global collaborators. Nearly every sample came with metadata listing a de-identified subject ID, COVID-19 status, age in years and sex. Where HLA class I and class II types were available, the types were taken from metadata supplied by the sample provider, not from assay-based typing.

The collaborating institutions used their own protocols to collect whole blood in K2EDTA tubes. For TCRbeta analysis, collaborator samples were shipped as frozen whole blood, as isolated PBMCs, or as DNA extracted from either sample type. Broad study findings and their caveats: The amount of clinical and demographic metadata varied by source and participant and was provided uncurated.

Only one count was recorded for this clone. Its antigen is still unknown. Qualities for individual bases were not recorded, and no much larger clone is one base off. The germline V gene (reference sequence) provides CDR1 SEHNR and CDR2 FQNEAQ. Trimming takes 4 bases from V and 2 bases from J, and the germline ends sit 14 bases apart. Spanning cysteine to phenylalanine, the CDR3 consists of 15 amino acids. The read is trimmed to its CDR3 DNA, 45 bases read in frame from base 1. TCRbeta CDR3 regions were amplified from genomic DNA by means of the immunoSEQ Assay, a bias-controlled multiplex PCR. The original pipeline was this. Nucleated cell counts per sample were estimated from amplification of reference gene primers within the assay. Sequence reads were collapsed and filtered to measure the absolute abundance of every unique TCRbeta CDR3 rearrangement. Productive Simpson clonality was computed per sample as the square root of Simpson's diversity index over productive rearrangements. Sourced from immuneACCESS, this table was stored by TCRdb with only in-frame sequences that have V and J called. A share of the clones is absent; for the studies checked, an unresolved V gene accounts for under half, and the remainder has no known explanation. D and trimming come from the DNA, and the V and J calls and clone size come from that table. In all, the sample holds about 70,000 clones, and 80% to 85% of those were seen once. The ten largest make up about 9.8% of the sample.

This chain joins TRBV7-9 to TRBJ1-1; no D segment can be confidently identified. Sequenced sample: peripheral blood. The TCR was taken from a woman of 80 years or more with acute or convalescent COVID-19. The sequence in DNA is TGTGCCAGCAGCTACCTCGGGAGCCCAAACACTGAAGCTTTCTTT. The encoded protein is CASSYLGSPNTEAFF. Supplemented by the reference TRBV7-9 and TRBJ1-1 proteins around the CDR3, the complete variable domain is DTGVSQNPRHKITKRGQNVTFRCDPISEHNRLYWYRQTLGQGPEFLTYFQNEAQLEKSRLLSDRFSAERPKGSFSTLEIQRTEQGDSAMYLCASSYLGSPNTEAFFGQGTRLTVV.